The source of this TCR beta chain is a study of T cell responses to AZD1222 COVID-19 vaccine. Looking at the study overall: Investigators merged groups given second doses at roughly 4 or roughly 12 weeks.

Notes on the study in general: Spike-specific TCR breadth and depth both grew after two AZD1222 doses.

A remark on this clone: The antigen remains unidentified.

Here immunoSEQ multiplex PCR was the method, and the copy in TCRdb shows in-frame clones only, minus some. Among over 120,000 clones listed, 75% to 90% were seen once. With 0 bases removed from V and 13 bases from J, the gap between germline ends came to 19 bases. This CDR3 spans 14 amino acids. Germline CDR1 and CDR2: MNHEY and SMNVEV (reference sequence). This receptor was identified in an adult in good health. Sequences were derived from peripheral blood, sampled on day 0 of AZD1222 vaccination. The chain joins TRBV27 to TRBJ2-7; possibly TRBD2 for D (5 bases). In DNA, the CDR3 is TGTGCCAGCAGTTTATCGAGCGGCGCCGACCACTTATACTTC. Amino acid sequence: CASSLSSGADHLYF.